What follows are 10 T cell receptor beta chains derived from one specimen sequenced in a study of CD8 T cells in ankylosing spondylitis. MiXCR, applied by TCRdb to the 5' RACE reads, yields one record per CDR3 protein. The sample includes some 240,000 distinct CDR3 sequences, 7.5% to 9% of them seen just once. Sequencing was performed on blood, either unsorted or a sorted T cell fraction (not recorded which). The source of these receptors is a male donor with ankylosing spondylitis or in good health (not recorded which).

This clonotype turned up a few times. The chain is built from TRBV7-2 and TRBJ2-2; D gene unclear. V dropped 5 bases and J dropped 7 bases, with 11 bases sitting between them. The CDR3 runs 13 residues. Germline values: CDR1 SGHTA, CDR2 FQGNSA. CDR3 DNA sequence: TGTGCCAGCAGCCAAAGGGAAGGCGGGGAGCTGTTTTTT. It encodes CASSQREGGELFF.

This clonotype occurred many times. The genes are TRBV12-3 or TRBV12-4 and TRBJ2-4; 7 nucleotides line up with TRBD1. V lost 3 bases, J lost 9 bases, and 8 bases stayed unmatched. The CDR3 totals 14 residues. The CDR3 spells CASSFVVRQGIQYF. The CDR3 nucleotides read TGTGCCAGCAGTTTCGTTGTGAGACAGGGCATTCAGTACTTC.

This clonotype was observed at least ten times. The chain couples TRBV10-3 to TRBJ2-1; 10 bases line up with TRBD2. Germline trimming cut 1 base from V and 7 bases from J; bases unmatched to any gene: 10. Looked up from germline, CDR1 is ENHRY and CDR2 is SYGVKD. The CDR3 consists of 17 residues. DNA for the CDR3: TGTGCCATCAGTGAGTTGGCTAGCGGGAGAAACGAAAATGAGCAGTTCTTC. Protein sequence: CAISELASGRNENEQFF.

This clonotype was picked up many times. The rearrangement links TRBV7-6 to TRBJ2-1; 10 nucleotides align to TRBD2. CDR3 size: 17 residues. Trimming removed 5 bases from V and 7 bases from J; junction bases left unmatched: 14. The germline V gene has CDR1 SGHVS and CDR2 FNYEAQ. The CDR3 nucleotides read TGTGCCAGCAGCGATACCCTTAGCGGGGGGCATAGGAATGAGCAGTTCTTC. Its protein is CASSDTLSGGHRNEQFF.

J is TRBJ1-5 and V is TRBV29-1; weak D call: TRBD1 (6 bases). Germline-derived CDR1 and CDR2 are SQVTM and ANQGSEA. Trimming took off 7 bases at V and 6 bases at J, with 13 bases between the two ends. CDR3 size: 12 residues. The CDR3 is CSAAKGGQPQHF. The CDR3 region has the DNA TGCAGCGCCGCGAAGGGGGGTCAGCCCCAGCATTTT.

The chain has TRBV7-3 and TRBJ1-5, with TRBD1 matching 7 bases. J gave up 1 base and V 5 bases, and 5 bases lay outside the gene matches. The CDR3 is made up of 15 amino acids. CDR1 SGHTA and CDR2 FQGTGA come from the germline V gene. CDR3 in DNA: TGTGCCAGCAGCCCTACAGGGGCCAGCAATCAGCCCCAGCATTTT. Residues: CASSPTGASNQPQHF.

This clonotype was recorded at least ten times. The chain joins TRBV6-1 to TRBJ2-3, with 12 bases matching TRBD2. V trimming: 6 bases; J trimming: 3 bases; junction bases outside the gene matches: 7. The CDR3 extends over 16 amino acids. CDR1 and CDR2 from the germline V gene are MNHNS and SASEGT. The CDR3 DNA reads TGTGCCAGCAGACCCAAGACTAGCGGGGGAACAGATACGCAGTATTTT. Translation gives CASRPKTSGGTDTQYF.

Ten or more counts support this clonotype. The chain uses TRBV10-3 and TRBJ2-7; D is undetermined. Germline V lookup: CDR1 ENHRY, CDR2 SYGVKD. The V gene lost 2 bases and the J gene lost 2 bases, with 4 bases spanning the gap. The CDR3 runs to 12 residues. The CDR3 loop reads CAISEEAYEQYF. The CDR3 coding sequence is TGTGCCATCAGTGAGGAAGCCTACGAGCAGTACTTC.

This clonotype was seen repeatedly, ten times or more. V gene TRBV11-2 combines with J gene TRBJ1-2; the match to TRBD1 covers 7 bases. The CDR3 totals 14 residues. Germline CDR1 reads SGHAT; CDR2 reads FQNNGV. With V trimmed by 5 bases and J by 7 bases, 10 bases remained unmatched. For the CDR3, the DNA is TGTGCCAGCAGCCCACAGGGGACCTCTTTTGGCTACACCTTC. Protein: CASSPQGTSFGYTF.

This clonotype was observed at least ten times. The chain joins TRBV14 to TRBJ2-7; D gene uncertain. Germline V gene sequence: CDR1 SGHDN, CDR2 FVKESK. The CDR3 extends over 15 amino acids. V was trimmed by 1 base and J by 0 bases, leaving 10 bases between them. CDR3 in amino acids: CASSQGTLPSYEQYF. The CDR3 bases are TGTGCCAGCAGCCAAGGTACACTTCCCTCCTACGAGCAGTACTTC. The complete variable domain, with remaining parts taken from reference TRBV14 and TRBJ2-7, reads EAGVTQFPSHSVIEKGQTVTLRCDPISGHDNLYWYRRVMGKEIKFLLHFVKESKQDESGMPNNRFLAERTGGTYSTLKVQPAELEDSGVYFCASSQGTLPSYEQYFGPGTRLTVT.